This TCR beta chain was recorded in a study of shared clonotypes between healthy human individuals. Study-level findings and limits: A few donors held approximately 4.6% of naive CD4 clonotypes in common.

There are 13 residues in the CDR3. The germline gives CDR1 SEHNR, CDR2 FQNEAQ (reference sequence). Trimming shortened V by 9 bases and J by 1 base, and 12 bases separated the two germline ends. Terminally differentiated effector memory CD45RA+ cells were excluded by CCR7 positive selection of CD45RO-negative cells. Produced via immunoSEQ multiplex PCR; TCRdb's table is partial and in-frame only. The sample has under 2,000,000 clones, roughly 95% seen once; the top ten hold around 1%. A remark on this clone: The antigen remains unidentified.

This receptor was taken from a man younger than 35 in good health. The material sequenced was naive CD8+ T cells sorted from blood. The chain employs TRBV7-9 and TRBJ2-5; the D gene is possibly TRBD2 (7 bases). The CDR3 DNA reads as TGTGCCAGTGGAAGGGGGGGCCAAGAGACCCAGTACTTC. The encoded protein is CASGRGGQETQYF.